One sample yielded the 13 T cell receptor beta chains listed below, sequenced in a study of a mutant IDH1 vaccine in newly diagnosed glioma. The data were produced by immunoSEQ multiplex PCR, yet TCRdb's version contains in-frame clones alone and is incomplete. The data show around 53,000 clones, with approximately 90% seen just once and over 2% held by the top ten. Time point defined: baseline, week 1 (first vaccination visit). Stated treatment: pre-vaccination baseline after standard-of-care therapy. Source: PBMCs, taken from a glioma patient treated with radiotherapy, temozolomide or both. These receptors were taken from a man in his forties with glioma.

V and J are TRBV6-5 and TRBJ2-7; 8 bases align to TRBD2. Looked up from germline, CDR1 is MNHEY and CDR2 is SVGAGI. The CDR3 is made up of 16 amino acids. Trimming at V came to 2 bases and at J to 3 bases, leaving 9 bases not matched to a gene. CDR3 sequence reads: CASSYTGGSLIYEQYF. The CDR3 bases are TGTGCCAGCAGTTACACGGGAGGGTCGTTAATCTACGAGCAGTACTTC.

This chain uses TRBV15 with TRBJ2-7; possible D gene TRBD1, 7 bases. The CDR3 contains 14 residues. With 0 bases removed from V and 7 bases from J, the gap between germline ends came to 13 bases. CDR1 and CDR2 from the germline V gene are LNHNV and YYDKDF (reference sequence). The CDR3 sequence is CATSRDDQGGEQYF. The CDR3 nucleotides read TGTGCCACCAGCAGAGATGACCAGGGGGGAGAGCAGTACTTC.

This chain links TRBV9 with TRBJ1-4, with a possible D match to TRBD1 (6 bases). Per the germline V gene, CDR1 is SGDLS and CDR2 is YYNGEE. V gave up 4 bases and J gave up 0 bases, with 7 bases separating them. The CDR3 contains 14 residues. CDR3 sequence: CASSRTATNEKLFF. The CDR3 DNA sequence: TGTGCCAGCAGCAGGACAGCAACTAATGAAAAACTGTTTTTT.

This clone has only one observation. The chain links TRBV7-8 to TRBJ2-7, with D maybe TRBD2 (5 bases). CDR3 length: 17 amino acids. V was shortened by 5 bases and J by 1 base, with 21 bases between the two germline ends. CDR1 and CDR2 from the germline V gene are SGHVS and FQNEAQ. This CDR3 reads CASSAYEVVAISYEQYF. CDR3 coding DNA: TGTGCCAGCAGCGCCTACGAGGTGGTAGCGATATCCTACGAGCAGTACTTC.

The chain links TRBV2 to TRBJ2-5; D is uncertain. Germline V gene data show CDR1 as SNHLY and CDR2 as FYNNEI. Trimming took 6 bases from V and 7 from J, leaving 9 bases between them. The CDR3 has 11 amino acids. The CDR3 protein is CASRGWGTQYF. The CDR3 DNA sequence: TGTGCCAGCAGGGGTTGGGGGACCCAGTACTTC.

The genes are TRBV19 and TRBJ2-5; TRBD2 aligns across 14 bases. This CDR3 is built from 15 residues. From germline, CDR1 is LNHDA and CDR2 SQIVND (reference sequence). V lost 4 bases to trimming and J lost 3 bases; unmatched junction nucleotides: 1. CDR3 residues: CASSKGLAGEETQYF. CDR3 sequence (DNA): TGTGCCAGTAGTAAGGGACTAGCGGGAGAAGAGACCCAGTACTTC.

CDR3 nucleotide sequence: TGTGCCAGCAGTCCCGGCCAGGACACAGATACGCAGTATTTT. Its translation is CASSPGQDTDTQYF. The genes are TRBV2 and TRBJ2-3; no definite D call. This CDR3 is built from 14 residues. V gave up 5 bases and J gave up 2 bases, with 11 bases separating them. Germline lookup yields CDR1 SNHLY and CDR2 FYNNEI.

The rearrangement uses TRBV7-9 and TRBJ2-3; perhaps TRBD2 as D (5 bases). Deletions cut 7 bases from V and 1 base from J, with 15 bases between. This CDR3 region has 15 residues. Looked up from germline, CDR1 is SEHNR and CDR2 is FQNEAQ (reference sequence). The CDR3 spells CASTLTGSGTDTQYF. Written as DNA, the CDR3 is TGTGCCAGCACCCTAACGGGATCTGGCACAGATACGCAGTATTTT.

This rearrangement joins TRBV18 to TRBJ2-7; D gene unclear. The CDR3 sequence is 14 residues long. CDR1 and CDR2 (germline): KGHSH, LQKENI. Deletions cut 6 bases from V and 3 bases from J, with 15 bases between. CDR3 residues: CASSPTDGSYEQYF. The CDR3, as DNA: TGTGCCAGCTCGCCTACGGACGGAAGCTACGAGCAGTACTTC.

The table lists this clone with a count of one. The CDR3 bases are TGCAGCGTTTCACCTAGCGGAGCATACAATGAGCAGTTCTTC. Amino acids: CSVSPSGAYNEQFF. The rearrangement joins TRBV29-1 to TRBJ2-1, with 7 bases lining up with TRBD2. The germline V gene has CDR1 SQVTM and CDR2 ANQGSEA. The CDR3 is made up of 14 amino acids. Trimming took 5 bases from V and 4 from J; bases not matched to a gene: 8.

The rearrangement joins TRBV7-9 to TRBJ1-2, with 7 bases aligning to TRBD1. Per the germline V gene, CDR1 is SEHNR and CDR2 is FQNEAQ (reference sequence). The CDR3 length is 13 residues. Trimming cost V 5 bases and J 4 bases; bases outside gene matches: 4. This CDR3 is CASSTGQIYGYTF. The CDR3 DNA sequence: TGTGCCAGCAGCACGGGACAGATCTATGGCTACACCTTC.

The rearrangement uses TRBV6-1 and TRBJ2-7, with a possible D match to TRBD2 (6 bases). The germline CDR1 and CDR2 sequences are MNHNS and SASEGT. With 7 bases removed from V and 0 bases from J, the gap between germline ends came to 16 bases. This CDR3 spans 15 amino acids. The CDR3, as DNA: TGTGCCAGCAAACCAGAGGACGGGAGCTCCTACGAGCAGTACTTC. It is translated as CASKPEDGSSYEQYF.

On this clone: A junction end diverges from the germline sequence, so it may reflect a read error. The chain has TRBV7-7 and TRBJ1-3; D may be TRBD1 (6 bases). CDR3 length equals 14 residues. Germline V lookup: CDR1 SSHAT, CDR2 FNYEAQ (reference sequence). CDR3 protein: CASSQGTGGNTIYF. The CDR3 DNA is TGTGCTAGCAGCCAGGGGACGGGGGGAAACACCATATATTTT.